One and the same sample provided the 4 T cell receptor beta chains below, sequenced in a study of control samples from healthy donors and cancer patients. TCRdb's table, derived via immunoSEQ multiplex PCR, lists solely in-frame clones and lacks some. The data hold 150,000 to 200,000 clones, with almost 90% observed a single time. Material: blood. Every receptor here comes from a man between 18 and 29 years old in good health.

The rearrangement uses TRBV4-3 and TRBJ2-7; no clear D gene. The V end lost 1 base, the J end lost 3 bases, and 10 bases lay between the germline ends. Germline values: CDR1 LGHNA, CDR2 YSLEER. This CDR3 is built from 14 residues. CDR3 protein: CASSQGRAFYEQYF. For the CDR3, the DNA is TGCGCCAGCAGCCAAGGACGAGCCTTCTACGAGCAGTACTTC.

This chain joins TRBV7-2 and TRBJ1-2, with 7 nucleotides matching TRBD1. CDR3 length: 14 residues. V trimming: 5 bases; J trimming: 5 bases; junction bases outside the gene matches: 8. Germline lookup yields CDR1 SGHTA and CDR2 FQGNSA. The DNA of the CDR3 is TGTGCCAGCAGCCTAAGACAGGGCCCTTATGGCTACACCTTC. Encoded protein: CASSLRQGPYGYTF.

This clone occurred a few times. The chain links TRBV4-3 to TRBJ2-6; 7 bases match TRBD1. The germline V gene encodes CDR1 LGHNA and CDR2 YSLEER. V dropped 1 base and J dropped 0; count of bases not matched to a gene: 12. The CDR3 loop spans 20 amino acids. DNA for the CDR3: TGCGCCAGCAGCCAAGTTGATTGGGACAGCCTACACTCTGGGGCCAACGTCCTGACTTTC. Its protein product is CASSQVDWDSLHSGANVLTF.

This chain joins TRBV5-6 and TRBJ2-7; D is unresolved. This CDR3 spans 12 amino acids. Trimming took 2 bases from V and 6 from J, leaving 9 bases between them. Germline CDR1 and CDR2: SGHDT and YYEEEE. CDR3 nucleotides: TGTGCCAGCAGCTTTGGGGTTCGCGAGCAGTACTTC. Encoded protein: CASSFGVREQYF.